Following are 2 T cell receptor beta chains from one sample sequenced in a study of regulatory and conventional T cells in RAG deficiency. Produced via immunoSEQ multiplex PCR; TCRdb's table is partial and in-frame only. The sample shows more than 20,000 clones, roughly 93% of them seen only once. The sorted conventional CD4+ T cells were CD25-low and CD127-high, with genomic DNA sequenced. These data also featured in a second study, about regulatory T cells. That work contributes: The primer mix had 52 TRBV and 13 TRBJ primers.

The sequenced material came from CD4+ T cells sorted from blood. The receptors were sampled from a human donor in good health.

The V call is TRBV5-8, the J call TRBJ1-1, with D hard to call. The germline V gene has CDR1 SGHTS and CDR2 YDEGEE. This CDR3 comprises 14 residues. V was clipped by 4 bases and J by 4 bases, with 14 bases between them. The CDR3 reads CASSQDLEGTEAFF. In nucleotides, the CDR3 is TGTGCCAGCAGCCAAGACTTGGAAGGCACTGAAGCTTTCTTT. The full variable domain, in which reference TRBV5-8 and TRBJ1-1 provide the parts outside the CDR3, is EAGVTQSPTHLIKTRGQQATLRCSPISGHTSVYWYQQALGLGLQFLLWYDEGEERNRGNFPPRFSGRQFPNYSSELNVNALELEDSALYLCASSQDLEGTEAFFGQGTRLTVV.

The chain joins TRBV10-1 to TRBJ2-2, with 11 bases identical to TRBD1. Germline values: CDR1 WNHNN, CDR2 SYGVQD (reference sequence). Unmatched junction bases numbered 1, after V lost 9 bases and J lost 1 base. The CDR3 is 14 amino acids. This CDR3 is CASGTGGNTGELFF. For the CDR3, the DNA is TGCGCCAGTGGGACAGGGGGGAACACCGGGGAGCTGTTTTTT.